This TCR beta chain was recovered during a study of blood T cells in healthy people across ages. A J-beta primer mix and a sample-barcoded 5' primer were used in a second PCR of roughly 6 to 11 cycles. TCRdb reanalysed the 5' RACE reads using MiXCR and keeps one entry per CDR3 protein. The data hold around 800,000 distinct CDR3 sequences, with around 25% observed a single time. This clonotype was found a few times. Trimming pared 2 bases from V and 8 bases from J, leaving 17 bases between. CDR3 size: 15 residues. Per germline, CDR1 SGHRS and CDR2 YFSETQ. These data also formed part of another study, on T cells of mothers and their children. As that report states: RNA was extracted, and all of it went into cDNA synthesis at around 1.5 ug per 15 ul.

Specimen: blood. This TCR derives from a boy between 5 and 17 years old in good health. This sequence joins TRBV5-1 and TRBJ2-1, with D unresolved. The CDR3 DNA sequence: TGCGCCAGCAGCTTTAGGAGAGAAGCGAGCCATGAGCAGTTCTTC. Protein product: CASSFRREASHEQFF.